One sample yielded the 25 T cell receptor beta chains listed below, sequenced in a study of blood T cell repertoires in COVID-19. The protocol was immunoSEQ multiplex PCR, while the TCRdb copy is restricted to in-frame clones and leaves out a portion. The data hold roughly 260,000 clones, with roughly 80% observed a single time. The sequencing input was peripheral blood. These receptors originate from a woman in her 70s with acute or convalescent COVID-19.

The CDR3 DNA sequence: TGCGCCAGCAGCTTGGCGCTAGACCCCTACAATGAGCAGTTCTTC. Translated, it gives CASSLALDPYNEQFF. V gene TRBV5-1 combines with J gene TRBJ2-1; D unclear. This CDR3 contains 15 residues. Trimming left V 0 bases short and J 2 bases short, with 9 bases between. Looked up from germline, CDR1 is SGHRS and CDR2 is YFSETQ. Supplemented by reference TRBV5-1 and TRBJ2-1, the full variable domain reads KAGVTQTPRYLIKTRGQQVTLSCSPISGHRSVSWYQQTPGQGLQFLFEYFSETQRNKGNFPGRFSGRQFSNSRSEMNVSTLELGDSALYLCASSLALDPYNEQFFGPGTRLTVL.

The chain is built from TRBV27 and TRBJ2-1, with 14 bases that match TRBD2. Germline trimming cut 6 bases from V and 6 bases from J; bases unmatched to any gene: 7. Germline CDR1 MNHEY, CDR2 SMNVEV (reference sequence). The CDR3 consists of 16 residues. This CDR3 is CASRGTSGGWGNEQFF. DNA for the CDR3: TGTGCCAGCAGGGGGACTAGCGGGGGCTGGGGCAATGAGCAGTTCTTC.

The J gene is TRBJ2-1, the V gene TRBV27, with unresolved D. The CDR3 covers 14 residues. V was trimmed by 3 bases and J by 2 bases, leaving 8 bases between them. CDR1 is MNHEY, CDR2 SMNVEV, per germline (reference sequence). CDR3 sequence reads: CASSLRETYNEQFF. CDR3 nucleotide sequence: TGTGCCAGCAGTTTGAGAGAGACCTACAATGAGCAGTTCTTC.

The chain carries TRBV4-2 and TRBJ2-1, with a tentative D call TRBD1 (6 bases). The V gene's germline CDR1 is LGHNA and CDR2 YNFKEQ. The CDR3 spans 17 residues. V lost 0 bases, J lost 7 bases, and 19 bases lay in between. The CDR3 region is CASSQEANRVGWNEQFF. CDR3 coding DNA: TGTGCCAGCAGCCAAGAAGCTAACAGGGTTGGGTGGAATGAGCAGTTCTTC.

The chain links TRBV7-9 to TRBJ1-5, with D unclear. Per germline, CDR1 SEHNR and CDR2 FQNEAQ (reference sequence). The CDR3 is 14 residues long. V was cut by 6 bases and J by 0 bases, with 9 bases left in between. CDR3 nucleotides: TGTGCCAGCAGTTACGGAGATAGCAATCAGCCCCAGCATTTT. Its translation is CASSYGDSNQPQHF.

This clone was seen only a few times. The V and J genes are TRBV6-2 or TRBV6-3 and TRBJ1-5, with TRBD1 as a possible D gene (5 bases). V was trimmed by 2 bases and J by 2 bases, leaving 10 bases between them. The CDR3 is made up of 15 amino acids. Looked up from germline, CDR1 is MNHEY and CDR2 is SVGEGT. CDR3 sequence reads: CASSYLAGRNQPQHF. The DNA for the CDR3 is TGTGCCAGCAGTTACCTCGCAGGGCGCAATCAGCCCCAGCATTTT.

About this clone itself: Other DNA sequences in this specimen translate into the identical CDR3. The chain is built from TRBV10-3 and TRBJ1-2; D uncertain. CDR1 is ENHRY and CDR2 is SYGVKD in the germline V gene. The V end was cut by 3 bases, the J end by 7 bases, with 9 bases between. This CDR3 is 12 amino acids long. CDR3 protein: CAISERGSGYTF. In DNA form, the CDR3 reads TGTGCCATCAGTGAACGGGGTAGTGGCTACACCTTC.

This clone was recorded only once. One junction end disagrees with the germline gene, perhaps due to a read error. The chain uses TRBV30 and TRBJ1-1, with TRBD1 matching 7 bases. Germline lookup yields CDR1 GTSNPN and CDR2 SVGIG (reference sequence). The CDR3 totals 12 residues. In DNA, the CDR3 is TGTGCCTGGAGTCCGGGGACAGTGGAGAAGTCTTTT. Its protein product is CAWSPGTVEKSF.

The chain carries TRBV19 and TRBJ1-5, with no clear D. V lost 4 bases and J lost 0, with 10 bases in between. This CDR3 is built from 15 residues. Germline V gives CDR1 LNHDA, CDR2 SQIVND (reference sequence). The CDR3 nucleotides are TGTGCCAGTAGTAAGGCCGGGTATAGCAATCAGCCCCAGCATTTT. The encoded protein is CASSKAGYSNQPQHF. The variable domain in full, completed from reference TRBV19 and TRBJ1-5, reads DGGITQSPKYLFRKEGQNVTLSCEQNLNHDAMYWYRQDPGQGLRLIYYSQIVNDFQKGDIAEGYSVSREKKESFPLTVTSAQKNPTAFYLCASSKAGYSNQPQHFGDGTRLSIL.

The V gene is TRBV20-1, the J gene TRBJ2-1; TRBD1 is a possible D gene (5 bases). The CDR3 has 11 residues. The germline V gene encodes CDR1 DFQATT and CDR2 SNEGSKA (reference sequence). Here the CDR3 reads CGPKQGNEQFF. In DNA form, the CDR3 reads TGCGGACCGAAGCAGGGTAATGAGCAGTTCTTC.

The rearrangement joins TRBV7-9 to TRBJ2-7; 9 positions match TRBD2. V gave up 7 bases and J gave up 4 bases; unmatched junction bases: 5. Per the germline V gene, CDR1 is SEHNR and CDR2 is FQNEAQ (reference sequence). The CDR3 sequence is 13 residues long. The CDR3 bases are TGTGCCAGCACCTCCAGCGGGGGGTACGAGCAGTACTTC. Protein: CASTSSGGYEQYF.

The rearrangement joins TRBV6-1 to TRBJ1-2, with a tentative D call TRBD1 (6 bases). Germline V gene data show CDR1 as MNHNS and CDR2 as SASEGT. The CDR3 has 13 residues. The ends were cut back, 2 bases at V and 8 bases at J, with 12 bases in the middle. In DNA form, the CDR3 reads TGTGCCAGCAGTGAAAGCAGGGGCAAAGGCTACACCTTC. It is translated as CASSESRGKGYTF.

This clone appeared once. This rearrangement joins TRBV14 to TRBJ1-2, with D possibly matching TRBD1 (6 bases). The CDR3 is 13 residues long. Germline CDR1 is SGHDN and CDR2 is FVKESK. Trimming took off 5 bases at V and 14 bases at J, with 21 bases between the two ends. CDR3 DNA: TGTGCCAGCAGCGGGGGCGATGACAGAACGCGTACCTTC. This translates into CASSGGDDRTRTF.

The chain carries TRBV5-4 and TRBJ2-5; 13 nucleotides agree with TRBD2. Germline V gene lookup returns CDR1 SGHNT and CDR2 YYREEE (reference sequence). The CDR3 has 17 residues. V gave up 4 bases and J gave up 1 base; unmatched junction bases: 7. CDR3 DNA sequence: TGTGCCAGCAGCAGAACCGGGACTAGCGGGACCCAAGAGACCCAGTACTTC. As protein: CASSRTGTSGTQETQYF.

The sample holds one count of this clone. The chain employs TRBV4-3 and TRBJ1-2; D not resolved. Germline V gives CDR1 LGHNA, CDR2 YSLEER. V was shortened by 0 bases and J by 3 bases, with 8 bases between the two germline ends. The CDR3 extends over 14 amino acids. CDR3 DNA: TGCGCCAGCAGCCAAGATCTGGCGGACTATGGCTACACCTTC. The encoded protein is CASSQDLADYGYTF.

The V and J genes are TRBV6-5 and TRBJ2-1, with 9 positions matching TRBD2. This CDR3 has 13 amino acids. V was pared by 8 bases and J by 7 bases, with 6 bases of the junction left unmatched. Germline V gives CDR1 MNHEY, CDR2 SVGAGI. The CDR3 DNA follows: TGTGCCAGCCAAGCAAGCGGGGGGAATGAGCAGTTCTTC. The encoded protein is CASQASGGNEQFF.

This sequence joins TRBV4-2 and TRBJ1-2; D is possibly TRBD1 (6 bases). Trimming pared 0 bases from V and 0 bases from J, leaving 11 bases between. CDR3 length: 16 amino acids. Germline CDR1 is LGHNA and CDR2 is YNFKEQ. The CDR3 loop is CASSQEIGQTNYGYTF. The CDR3 DNA reads as TGTGCCAGCAGCCAAGAAATCGGACAGACTAACTATGGCTACACCTTC.

The chain is built from TRBV19 and TRBJ2-3; D may be TRBD1 (6 bases). Germline V CDR1 and CDR2: LNHDA, SQIVND (reference sequence). Trimming cost V 3 bases and J 1 base, with 11 bases left between them. The CDR3 consists of 15 residues. Here the CDR3 reads CASSIGAGGTDTQYF. CDR3 nucleotide sequence: TGTGCCAGTAGTATTGGGGCAGGGGGCACAGATACGCAGTATTTT.

This chain uses TRBV4-2 with TRBJ2-5; 7 bases agree with TRBD1. The CDR3 covers 18 residues. J lost 3 bases, V lost 0 bases, and 13 bases had no gene match. CDR1 LGHNA and CDR2 YNFKEQ come from the germline V gene. CDR3 sequence: CASSQDRVQGTEKETQYF. The CDR3 DNA follows: TGTGCCAGCAGCCAAGATAGGGTTCAGGGGACAGAGAAAGAGACCCAGTACTTC.

As regards this clone: Additional DNA sequences in this sample encode the identical CDR3. The chain links TRBV29-1 to TRBJ1-2; D is unclear. The CDR3 is made up of 12 amino acids. V lost 4 bases, J lost 0 bases, and 6 bases lay in between. Germline CDR1 reads SQVTM; CDR2 reads ANQGSEA. CDR3 protein: CSVAGANYGYTF. CDR3 sequence (DNA): TGCAGCGTTGCCGGGGCTAACTATGGCTACACCTTC.

The chain links TRBV18 to TRBJ2-1, with TRBD2 matching 7 bases. Germline CDR1 KGHSH, CDR2 LQKENI. The CDR3 length is 12 residues. V shed 10 bases, J shed 7 bases, and the junction held 7 bases outside the gene matches. CDR3 bases: TGTGCCACCCGGGACTACGGGAATGAGCAGTTCTTC. Translated: CATRDYGNEQFF. Using reference TRBV18 and TRBJ2-1 for the parts outside the CDR3, the full variable domain is NAGVMQNPRHLVRRRGQEARLRCSPMKGHSHVYWYRQLPEEGLKFMVYLQKENIIDESGMPKERFSAEFPKEGPSILRIQQVVRGDSAAYFCATRDYGNEQFFGPGTRLTVL.

The chain combines TRBV6-1 with TRBJ1-5; tentatively, D is TRBD1 (5 bases). The V gene lost 3 bases and the J gene lost 3 bases, with 15 bases spanning the gap. This CDR3 is built from 16 residues. Germline V CDR1 and CDR2: MNHNS, SASEGT. The CDR3 loop is CASSDVSRGFNQPQHF. The CDR3 DNA reads TGTGCCAGCAGTGATGTCAGCCGGGGGTTCAATCAGCCCCAGCATTTT.

The chain employs TRBV4-1 and TRBJ1-6; 7 positions match TRBD1. Looked up from germline, CDR1 is MGHRA and CDR2 is YSYEKL. The CDR3 extends over 16 amino acids. V dropped 0 bases and J dropped 8; count of bases not matched to a gene: 7. CDR3 sequence (DNA): TGCGCCAGCAGCCAAGATAGTGGAGGGGGCTATTCACCCCTCCACTTT. Protein product: CASSQDSGGGYSPLHF.

The gene calls are TRBV11-2 and TRBJ2-7; D perhaps matches TRBD1 (6 bases). V lost 5 bases to trimming and J lost 2 bases, with 16 bases between them. Germline lookup yields CDR1 SGHAT and CDR2 FQNNGV. The CDR3 runs 15 residues. This chain's CDR3 is CASSPRTANPYEQYF. CDR3 nucleotides: TGTGCCAGCAGCCCTAGGACAGCTAACCCCTACGAGCAGTACTTC.

V is TRBV19 and J is TRBJ1-1, with TRBD1 matching over 7 bases. The V gene end was trimmed by 5 bases and the J gene end by 2 bases; junction bases not matched to a gene: 14. The CDR3 is 17 amino acids. CDR1 is LNHDA, CDR2 SQIVND, per germline (reference sequence). The CDR3 sequence is CASSEGARLIRNTEAFF. In DNA, the CDR3 is TGTGCCAGTAGTGAGGGGGCGAGGCTAATAAGAAACACTGAAGCTTTCTTT.